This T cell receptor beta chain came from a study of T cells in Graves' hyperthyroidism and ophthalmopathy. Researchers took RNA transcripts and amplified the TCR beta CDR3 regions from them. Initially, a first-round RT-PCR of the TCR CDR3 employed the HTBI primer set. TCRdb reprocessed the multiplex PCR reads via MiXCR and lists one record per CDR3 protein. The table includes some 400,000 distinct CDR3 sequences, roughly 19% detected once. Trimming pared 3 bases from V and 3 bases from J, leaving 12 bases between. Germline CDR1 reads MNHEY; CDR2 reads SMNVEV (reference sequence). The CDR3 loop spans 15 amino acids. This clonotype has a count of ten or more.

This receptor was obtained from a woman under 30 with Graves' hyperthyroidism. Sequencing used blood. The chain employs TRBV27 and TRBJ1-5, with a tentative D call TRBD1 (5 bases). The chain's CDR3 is CASSFTWDLNQPQHF. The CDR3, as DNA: TGTGCCAGCAGTTTCACCTGGGACCTCAATCAGCCCCAGCATTTT.